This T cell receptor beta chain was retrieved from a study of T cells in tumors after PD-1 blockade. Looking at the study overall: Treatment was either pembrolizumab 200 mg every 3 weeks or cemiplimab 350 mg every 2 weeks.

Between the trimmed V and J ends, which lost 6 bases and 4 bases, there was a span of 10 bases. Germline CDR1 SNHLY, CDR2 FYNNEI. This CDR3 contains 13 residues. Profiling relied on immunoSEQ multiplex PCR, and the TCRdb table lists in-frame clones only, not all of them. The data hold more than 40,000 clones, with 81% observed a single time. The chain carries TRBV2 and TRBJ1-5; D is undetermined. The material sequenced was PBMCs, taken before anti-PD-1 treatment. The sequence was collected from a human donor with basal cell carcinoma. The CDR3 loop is CASSTAFNQPQHF. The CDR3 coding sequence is TGTGCCAGCAGCACAGCTTTTAATCAGCCCCAGCATTTT. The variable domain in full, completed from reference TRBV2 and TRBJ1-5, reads EPEVTQTPSHQVTQMGQEVILRCVPISNHLYFYWYRQILGQKVEFLVSFYNNEISEKSEIFDDQFSVERPDGSNFTLKIRSTKLEDSAMYFCASSTAFNQPQHFGDGTRLSIL.